The next 2 T cell receptor beta chains were all read from a single sample in a study of T cell clonality in common variable immunodeficiency (dated by TCRdb to 2013 to 2016). Library prep was done by the immunoSEQ multiplex PCR assay. The source is immuneACCESS, and TCRdb retained only in-frame sequences with V and J called. Part of the clones is not carried over; for the studies checked, unresolved V genes explain less than half of this, and the remainder is unexplained. The table puts some 43,000 clones in this sample, none counted just once. 2.1% of the sample is held by the ten biggest clonotypes. The sequencing input was peripheral blood mononuclear cells. The receptor source for this set is a person aged 18 to 70 in good health.

This clone occurred many times. Read sequence stops 3 residues before the CDR3 end, and the germline J gene provides the missing end. The chain recombines TRBV19 with TRBJ1-2; D possibly corresponds to TRBD1 (6 bases). In germline, CDR1 is LNHDA, CDR2 SQIVND (reference sequence). V lost 3 bases, J lost 6 bases, and 11 bases lay in between. The CDR3 is 13 residues long. The sequenced part of the CDR3 DNA is TGTGCCAGTAGTATTTGGCCAGGGGATGGC. This translates into CASSIWPGDG. The whole CDR3 is CASSIWPGDGYTF.

This clone was seen ten or more times. The sequenced CDR3 bases are TGTGCCAGCAGCTTGAGACAGGGGCAGGGAGAGACC. Protein sequence: CASSLRQGQGET. The entire CDR3 protein reads CASSLRQGQGETQYF. This rearrangement joins TRBV5-4 to TRBJ2-5; 8 bases line up with TRBD1. Read sequence stops 3 residues before the CDR3 end, and the germline J gene provides the missing end. Germline loops: CDR1 SGHNT, CDR2 YYREEE (reference sequence). The CDR3 consists of 15 residues. V dropped 1 base and J dropped 4; count of bases not matched to a gene: 6.